This T cell receptor (beta chain) was sequenced in a study of blood T cell repertoires in COVID-19. The overall study: There were acute and convalescent COVID-19 samples, and they came from the United States, Italy and Spain.

This CDR3 spans 14 amino acids. V lost 1 base and J 5 bases, leaving 11 bases between the germline ends. CDR1 and CDR2 (germline): MNHEY, SVGEGT. Produced via immunoSEQ multiplex PCR; TCRdb's table is partial and in-frame only. The sample has some 210,000 clones, about 83% seen once. The receptor was isolated from a woman in her seventies with active or convalescent COVID-19. This sequence joins TRBV6-2 or TRBV6-3 and TRBJ1-2; possibly TRBD1 for D (5 bases). The sample comprised peripheral blood. CDR3 in amino acids: CASSYLGPGYGYTF. The CDR3 DNA reads TGTGCCAGCAGTTACTTGGGTCCAGGGTATGGCTACACCTTC.